These 3 T cell receptor beta chains came from one sample sequenced in a study of T cells after yellow fever vaccination. TCRdb fed the 5' RACE reads into MiXCR, producing one record per CDR3 protein. The sample comprises 100,000 to 150,000 distinct CDR3 sequences, approximately 9% of which are singletons, and approximately 37% rests with the top ten. The input for sequencing was CD8+ T cells sorted from PBMCs, taken on the day of the yellow fever booster vaccination. These receptors all come from a man aged 18 to 30 who received the YFV17D yellow fever vaccine.

This clonotype was picked up many times. J is TRBJ2-2 and V is TRBV4-1; TRBD1 aligns across 7 bases. This CDR3 is 15 amino acids long. V trimming: 4 bases; J trimming: 6 bases; junction bases outside the gene matches: 8. CDR1 is MGHRA, CDR2 YSYEKL, per germline. CDR3 DNA: TGCGCCAGCAGCCCCCACAGGGGTTCGGCCGGGGAGCTGTTTTTT. Protein product: CASSPHRGSAGELFF.

This clonotype was observed at least ten times. V and J are TRBV19 and TRBJ2-4; possibly TRBD2 for D (6 bases). The germline gives CDR1 LNHDA, CDR2 SQIVND (reference sequence). Deletions cut 3 bases from V and 11 bases from J, with 8 bases between. CDR3 length: 11 residues. CDR3 protein: CASSIGDFQYF. The CDR3 DNA is TGTGCCAGTAGTATCGGGGACTTTCAGTACTTC.

This clonotype was seen at least ten times. The chain employs TRBV25-1 and TRBJ2-1, with no clear D. V was pared by 3 bases and J by 9 bases, with 9 bases between. CDR3 size: 12 residues. CDR1 and CDR2 from the germline V gene are MGHDK and SYGVNS. The CDR3 bases are TGTGCCAGCAGTGACGTCGGTATTGAGCAGTTCTTC. Protein: CASSDVGIEQFF.